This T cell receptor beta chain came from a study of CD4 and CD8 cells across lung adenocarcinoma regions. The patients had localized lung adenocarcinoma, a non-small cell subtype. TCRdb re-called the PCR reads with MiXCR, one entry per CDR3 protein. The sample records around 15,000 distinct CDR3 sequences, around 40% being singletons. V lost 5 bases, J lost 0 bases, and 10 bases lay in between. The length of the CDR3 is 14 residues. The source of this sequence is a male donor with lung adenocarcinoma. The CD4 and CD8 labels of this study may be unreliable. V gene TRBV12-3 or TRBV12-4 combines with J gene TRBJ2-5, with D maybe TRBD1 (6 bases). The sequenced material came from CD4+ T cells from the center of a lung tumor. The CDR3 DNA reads TGTGCCAGCAGTCGAGACAGGTACCAAGAGACCCAGTACTTC. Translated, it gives CASSRDRYQETQYF.